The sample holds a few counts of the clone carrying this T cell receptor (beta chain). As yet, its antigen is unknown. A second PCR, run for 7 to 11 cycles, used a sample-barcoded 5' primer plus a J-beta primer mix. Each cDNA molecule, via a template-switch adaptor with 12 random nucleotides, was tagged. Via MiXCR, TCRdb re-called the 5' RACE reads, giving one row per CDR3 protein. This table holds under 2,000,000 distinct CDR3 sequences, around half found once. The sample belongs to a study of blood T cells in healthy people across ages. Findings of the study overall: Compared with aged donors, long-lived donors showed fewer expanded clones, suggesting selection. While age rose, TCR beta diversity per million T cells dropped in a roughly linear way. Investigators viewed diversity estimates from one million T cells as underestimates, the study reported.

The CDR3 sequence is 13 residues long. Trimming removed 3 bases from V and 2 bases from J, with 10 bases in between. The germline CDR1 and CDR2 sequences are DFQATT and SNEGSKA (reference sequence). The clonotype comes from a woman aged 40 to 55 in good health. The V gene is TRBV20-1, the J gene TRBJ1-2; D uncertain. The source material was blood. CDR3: CSASDRSNYGYTF. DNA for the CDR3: TGCAGTGCTAGCGACCGGTCAAACTATGGCTACACCTTC.